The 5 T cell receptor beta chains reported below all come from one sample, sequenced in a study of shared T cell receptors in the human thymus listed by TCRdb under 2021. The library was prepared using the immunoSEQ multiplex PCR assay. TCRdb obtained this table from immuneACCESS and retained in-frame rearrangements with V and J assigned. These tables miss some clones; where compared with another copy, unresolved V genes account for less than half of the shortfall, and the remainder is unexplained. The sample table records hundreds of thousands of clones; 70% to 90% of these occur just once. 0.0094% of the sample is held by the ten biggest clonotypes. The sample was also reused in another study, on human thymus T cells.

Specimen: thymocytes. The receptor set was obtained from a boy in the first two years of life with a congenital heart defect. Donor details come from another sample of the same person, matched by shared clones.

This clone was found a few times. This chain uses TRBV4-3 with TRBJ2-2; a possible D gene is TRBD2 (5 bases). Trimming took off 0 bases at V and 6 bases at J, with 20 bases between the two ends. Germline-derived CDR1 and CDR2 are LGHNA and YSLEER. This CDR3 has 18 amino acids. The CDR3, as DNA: TGCGCCAGCAGCCAAGACATTAAGGGTAGCGTCGTCTCCGGGGAGCTGTTTTTT. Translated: CASSQDIKGSVVSGELFF.

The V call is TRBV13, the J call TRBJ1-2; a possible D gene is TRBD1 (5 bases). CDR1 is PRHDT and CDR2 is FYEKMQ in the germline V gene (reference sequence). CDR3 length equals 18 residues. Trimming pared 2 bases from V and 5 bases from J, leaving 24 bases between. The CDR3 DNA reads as TGTGCCAGCAGCTTACGCTGGGACTCGGACCCCAATAAGTATGGCTACACCTTC. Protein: CASSLRWDSDPNKYGYTF.

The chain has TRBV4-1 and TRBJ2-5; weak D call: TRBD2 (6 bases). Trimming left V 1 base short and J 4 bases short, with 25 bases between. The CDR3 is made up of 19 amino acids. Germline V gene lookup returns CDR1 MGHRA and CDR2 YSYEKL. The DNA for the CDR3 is TGCGCCAGCAGCCAAGCCCCATCGGCGGAGGGGCGGGTTGGAGAGACCCAGTACTTC. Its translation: CASSQAPSAEGRVGETQYF.

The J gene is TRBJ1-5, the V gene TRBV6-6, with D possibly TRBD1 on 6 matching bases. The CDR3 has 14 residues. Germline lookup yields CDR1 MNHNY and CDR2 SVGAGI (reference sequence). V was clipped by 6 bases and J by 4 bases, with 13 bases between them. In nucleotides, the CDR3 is TGTGCCAGCAGGGCCGGGACACCGAATCAGCCCCAGCATTTT. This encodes CASRAGTPNQPQHF.

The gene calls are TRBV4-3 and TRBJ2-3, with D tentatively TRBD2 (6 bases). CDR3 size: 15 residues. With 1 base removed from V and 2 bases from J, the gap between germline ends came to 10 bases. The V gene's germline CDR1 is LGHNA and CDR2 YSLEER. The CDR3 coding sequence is TGCGCCAGCAGCCAAGTGGAGGGCTCCACAGATACGCAGTATTTT. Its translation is CASSQVEGSTDTQYF.